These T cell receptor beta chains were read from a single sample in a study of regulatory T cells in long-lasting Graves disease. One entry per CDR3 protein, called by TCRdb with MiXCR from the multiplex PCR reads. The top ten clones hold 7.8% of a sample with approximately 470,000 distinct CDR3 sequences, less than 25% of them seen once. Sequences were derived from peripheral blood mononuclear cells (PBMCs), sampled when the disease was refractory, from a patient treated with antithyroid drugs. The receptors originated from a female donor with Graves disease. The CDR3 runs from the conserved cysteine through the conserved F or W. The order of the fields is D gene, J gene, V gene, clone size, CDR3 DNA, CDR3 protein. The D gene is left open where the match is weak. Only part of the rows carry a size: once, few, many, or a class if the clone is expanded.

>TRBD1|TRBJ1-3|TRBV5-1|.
TGCGCCAGCAGCGAACTCGGGACAGGCGGCCTCCTTGGAAACACCATATATTTT
CASSELGTGGLLGNTIYF
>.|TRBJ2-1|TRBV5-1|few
TGCGCCAGCAGCTTTGGGGGCTTTCGCAATGAGCAGTTCTTC
CASSFGGFRNEQFF
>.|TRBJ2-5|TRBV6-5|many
TGTGCCAGCAGTTACAGTGAGCTCCAAGAGACCCAGTACTTC
CASSYSELQETQYF
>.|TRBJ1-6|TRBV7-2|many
TGTGCCAGCAGCTCGGGGGGGCGACGGACACCCCTCCACTTT
CASSSGGRRTPLHF
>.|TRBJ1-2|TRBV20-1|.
TGCAGTGCTATGAACAGGGAGAACTATGGCTACACCTTC
CSAMNRENYGYTF
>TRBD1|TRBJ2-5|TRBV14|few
TGTGCCAGCAGCCAAGGGACAGGTTTTTCCGAGACCCAGTACTTC
CASSQGTGFSETQYF
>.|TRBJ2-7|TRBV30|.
TGTGCCTGGAGTGAAGGGACGTATGGCCTCGAGCAGTACTTC
CAWSEGTYGLEQYF
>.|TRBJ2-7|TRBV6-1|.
TGTGCCAGCAGCGTCATCAGGGGCGCCGGGTACGAGCAGTACTTC
CASSVIRGAGYEQYF
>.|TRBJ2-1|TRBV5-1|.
TGCGCCAGCAGCGATTTACAGGGCAATGAGCAGTTCTTC
CASSDLQGNEQFF
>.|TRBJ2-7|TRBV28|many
TGTGCCAGCAGTTTAGACGAGCAGTACTTC
CASSLDEQYF
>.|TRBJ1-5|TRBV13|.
TGTGCCACCTCCCGTCCTGGGCAGCCCCAGCATTTT
CATSRPGQPQHF
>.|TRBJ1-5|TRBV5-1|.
TGCGCCAGCAGCCGCGGAGGGCAGAGCAATCAGCCCCAGCATTTT
CASSRGGQSNQPQHF
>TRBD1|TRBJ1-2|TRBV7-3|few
TGTGCCAGCAGCGCGAGCCAGGGGGCTCTGGATGGCTACACCTTC
CASSASQGALDGYTF
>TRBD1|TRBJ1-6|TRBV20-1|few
TGCAGTGCTAGAGATCGCCTGGGACAGGACAATTCACCCCTCCACTTT
CSARDRLGQDNSPLHF
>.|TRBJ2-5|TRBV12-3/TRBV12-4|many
TGTGCCAGCAGTTTACGGGGGAGACAAGAGACCCAGTACTTC
CASSLRGRQETQYF
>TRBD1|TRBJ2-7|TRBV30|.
TGTGCCTGGAGTGCCCCACAGGGGGCAATATCCTACGAGCAGTACTTC
CAWSAPQGAISYEQYF
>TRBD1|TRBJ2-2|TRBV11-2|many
TGTGCCAGCAGCTTAGCACTGGGACAGGGTTTGTACACCGGGGAGCTGTTTTTT
CASSLALGQGLYTGELFF
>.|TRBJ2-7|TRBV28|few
TGTGCCAGCAGTTTTGAGCCGAGGTTGACCGAGCAGTACTTC
CASSFEPRLTEQYF
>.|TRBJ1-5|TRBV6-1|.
TGTGCCAGCAGGGCTGTCAGCAATCAGCCCCAGCATTTT
CASRAVSNQPQHF
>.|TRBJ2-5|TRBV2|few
TGTGCCAGCAGTGGACTGTGGGCAGGAGAGACCCAGTACTTC
CASSGLWAGETQYF
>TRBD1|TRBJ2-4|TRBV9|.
TGTGCCAGCAGCGTCCGGACAGGGGGTTCCATTCAGTACTTC
CASSVRTGGSIQYF
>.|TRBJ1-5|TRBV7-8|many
TGTGCCAGCAGCTTAGACGGGTATGGCAATCAGCCCCAGCATTTT
CASSLDGYGNQPQHF
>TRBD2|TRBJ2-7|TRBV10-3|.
TGTGCCATCAGTGTAAGGGTAGGAGCGGGAGGATCCTACGAGCAGTACTTC
CAISVRVGAGGSYEQYF
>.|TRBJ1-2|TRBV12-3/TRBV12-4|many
TGTGCCAGCAGTTTAAGAGGGGATCACTATGGCTACACCTTC
CASSLRGDHYGYTF
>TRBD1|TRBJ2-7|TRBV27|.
TGTGCCAGCAGTTTCCGGACAGGTGGCGAGCAGTACTTC
CASSFRTGGEQYF
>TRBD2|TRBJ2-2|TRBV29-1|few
TGCAGCGTTCTGGTGACTAGCCCCGGGGAGCTGTTTTTT
CSVLVTSPGELFF
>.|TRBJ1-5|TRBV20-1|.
TGCAGTGCTAGGGGCAGGGGAGCCAGCCCCCAGCATTTT
CSARGRGASPQHF
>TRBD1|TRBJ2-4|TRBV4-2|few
TGTGCCAGCAGCCAAGGGACAGGCCATCGGGAAAACATTCAGTACTTC
CASSQGTGHRENIQYF
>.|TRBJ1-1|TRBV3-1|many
TGTGCCAGCAGCCAAGGTCAGGGGTTTGACCTTGAAGCTTTCTTT
CASSQGQGFDLEAFF